This paragraph reports one T cell receptor beta chain. Since the CDR3 does not end with the conserved phenylalanine or tryptophan, this likely comes from a read error. No DNA is shown, since the ends of the CDR3 on it are uncertain; the CDR3 is the one TCRdb lists. Ahead of thyroid surgery, no patient had received treatment of any kind. TCRdb recomputed clones from the PCR reads via MiXCR. The data show about 40,000 clones, with about 15% seen just once and approximately 3.9% held by the top ten. The sample comes from a study of metastatic and nonmetastatic thyroid tumors. Study as a whole: The authors compared repertoires across blood and tumor or nodule tissue from malignant and benign thyroid patients.

Including both end residues, the CDR3 is 14 amino acids long. Germline V gene data show CDR1 as MNHNS and CDR2 as SASEGT. The chain uses TRBV6-1 and TRBJ2-7; the table's D gene call, TRBD1, was not cross checked with the DNA. This receptor was taken from a female donor with papillary thyroid cancer or a benign thyroid nodule (not recorded which). Some clones in this sample may be carry-over from other donors' samples. The sample comprised blood. CDR3 in amino acids: CASRSRQGSYEHYL.